This is a list of T cell receptor beta chains from one sample in a study of shared clonotypes between healthy human individuals. Assay: immunoSEQ multiplex PCR; the TCRdb copy retains only in-frame clones and omits some. The sample lists more than 2,000,000 clones; roughly 93% were seen once. Sequencing was done on a sample of naive CD4+ T cells from PBMCs. Receptors originate from a man aged 18 to 29 in good health. Some clones in this sample may be carry-over from other donors' samples. Both conserved end residues are part of each CDR3. Fields, in order: D gene, V gene, J gene, clone size, CDR3 DNA, CDR3 protein. A D gene is named only where the DNA matches it firmly. For some rows the clone size is stated as once, few or many, or as a class when expanded; others skip it.

D: .; V: TRBV6-1; J: TRBJ1-2; size: once; DNA: TGTGCCAGCAGAATAAACGGACAAGGGAACTATGGCTACACCTTC; CDR3: CASRINGQGNYGYTF
D: TRBD2; V: TRBV19; J: TRBJ2-3; size: .; DNA: TGTGCCAGTAGTATTAGGACTAGCGGCACAGATACGCAGTATTTT; CDR3: CASSIRTSGTDTQYF
D: TRBD2; V: TRBV7-7; J: TRBJ2-1; size: .; DNA: TGTGCCAGCAGCTTATCTAGCGGCCATGAGCAGTTCTTC; CDR3: CASSLSSGHEQFF
D: .; V: TRBV5-5; J: TRBJ2-7; size: .; DNA: TGTGCCAGCAGCACGGGACCTGACCGGGGCTACGAGCAGTACTTC; CDR3: CASSTGPDRGYEQYF
D: .; V: TRBV11-2; J: TRBJ1-5; size: few; DNA: TGTGCCAGCAGCTCCTCCCCAACGGCCCAGCATTTT; CDR3: CASSSSPTAQHF
D: .; V: TRBV5-6; J: TRBJ2-7; size: .; DNA: TGTGCCAGCAGGAAAACTGGACAGTACTACGAGCAGTACTTC; CDR3: CASRKTGQYYEQYF
D: TRBD1; V: TRBV5-4; J: TRBJ1-2; size: .; DNA: TGTGCCAGCACTGGACAGGGAGGAAAAGAAGGTGGCTACACCTTC; CDR3: CASTGQGGKEGGYTF
D: TRBD2; V: TRBV9; J: TRBJ2-2; size: .; DNA: TGTGCCAGCAGCGGTTTGGGTCTAGCGGGAGGGTTCGGGGAGCTGTTTTTT; CDR3: CASSGLGLAGGFGELFF
D: TRBD1; V: TRBV4-1; J: TRBJ2-5; size: .; DNA: TGCGCCAGCAGCCGGGACAGGGTCCAAGAGACCCAGTACTTC; CDR3: CASSRDRVQETQYF
D: .; V: TRBV7-3; J: TRBJ2-3; size: .; DNA: TGTGCCAGCAGCGCAAAAGAAGGCACAGATACGCAGTATTTT; CDR3: CASSAKEGTDTQYF
D: .; V: TRBV18; J: TRBJ2-1; size: .; DNA: TGTGCCAGCTCAAGGACAGCCACGAGCTCCTACAATGAGCAGTTCTTC; CDR3: CASSRTATSSYNEQFF
D: .; V: TRBV6-5; J: TRBJ1-2; size: .; DNA: TGTGCCAGCAGCGACCAGGGGAACTATGGCTACACCTTC; CDR3: CASSDQGNYGYTF
D: .; V: TRBV5-1; J: TRBJ1-1; size: .; DNA: TGCGCCAGCAGCTTGGACCAGACCACTGAAGCTTTCTTT; CDR3: CASSLDQTTEAFF
D: .; V: TRBV11-2; J: TRBJ2-3; size: .; DNA: TGTGCCAGCAGCTTCATGGGGACTGATGATTACTTGCGTTTT; CDR3: CASSFMGTDDYLRF
D: .; V: TRBV5-1; J: TRBJ2-7; size: .; DNA: TGCGCCAGCAGCTCCGGGAACCACCTCTACGAGCAGTACTTC; CDR3: CASSSGNHLYEQYF
D: .; V: TRBV5-1; J: TRBJ2-2; size: .; DNA: TGCGCCAGCAGCTTGGAGTCTTCCGGGGAGCTGTTTTTT; CDR3: CASSLESSGELFF
D: .; V: TRBV28; J: TRBJ1-2; size: .; DNA: TGTGCCAGCAGTTTAGGGGCGAACTATGGCTACACCTTC; CDR3: CASSLGANYGYTF
D: .; V: TRBV5-6; J: TRBJ2-5; size: .; DNA: TGTGCCAGCAGCTTGGGTGCGGAGACCCAGTACTTC; CDR3: CASSLGAETQYF
D: .; V: TRBV11-2; J: TRBJ2-1; size: .; DNA: TGTGCCAGCAGCTTAGATCTCGGCGCTACCAATGAGCAGTTCTTC; CDR3: CASSLDLGATNEQFF
D: TRBD2; V: TRBV9; J: TRBJ2-7; size: .; DNA: TGTGCCAGCAGCGTAGGTGAGCTAGCGGGAGGGCCCACGGGCTACGAGCAGTACTTC; CDR3: CASSVGELAGGPTGYEQYF
D: TRBD1; V: TRBV27; J: TRBJ1-5; size: .; DNA: TGTGCCAGCAGTTCACAGGGGGATCAGCCCCAGCATTTT; CDR3: CASSSQGDQPQHF
D: TRBD2; V: TRBV28; J: TRBJ2-7; size: .; DNA: TGTGCCAGCAGTTTAGCGGGACTAGCGGGAGGACGGTCCTACGAGCAGTACTTC; CDR3: CASSLAGLAGGRSYEQYF
D: .; V: TRBV6-5; J: TRBJ2-3; size: .; DNA: TGTGCCAGCAGCCCAGCCCGCACAGATACGCAGTATTTT; CDR3: CASSPARTDTQYF
D: TRBD1; V: TRBV5-1; J: TRBJ1-2; size: .; DNA: TGCGCCAGCAGCTCGGACAGGGGAGGCTATGGCTACACCTTC; CDR3: CASSSDRGGYGYTF
D: .; V: TRBV30; J: TRBJ1-2; size: .; DNA: TGTGCCTGGAGTGTACGTCGGGGGGATCATGGCTACACCTTC; CDR3: CAWSVRRGDHGYTF
D: TRBD2; V: TRBV4-2; J: TRBJ2-3; size: .; DNA: TGTGCCAGCAGCCGGGGAACGGGAGGGGGTTACACAGATACGCAGTATTTT; CDR3: CASSRGTGGGYTDTQYF
D: TRBD1; V: TRBV6-1; J: TRBJ2-3; size: .; DNA: TGTGCCAGCAGTGGGACAGGTTTCACAGATACGCAGTATTTT; CDR3: CASSGTGFTDTQYF
D: TRBD1; V: TRBV2; J: TRBJ1-1; size: .; DNA: TGTGCCAGCAGTTACAGGGGAGGGGAGAACACTGAAGCTTTCTTT; CDR3: CASSYRGGENTEAFF
D: TRBD2; V: TRBV7-2; J: TRBJ2-7; size: .; DNA: TGTGCCAGCAGCCTCCGGACTAGCGGCACGGGGGGCGAGCAGTACTTC; CDR3: CASSLRTSGTGGEQYF
D: .; V: TRBV2; J: TRBJ2-3; size: .; DNA: TGTGCCAGCAGTGAAAGGGTTGATACGCAGTATTTT; CDR3: CASSERVDTQYF
D: TRBD2; V: TRBV5-1; J: TRBJ2-1; size: .; DNA: TGCGCCAGCAGCAACTCTAGCGGGGCCTACAATGAGCAGTTCTTC; CDR3: CASSNSSGAYNEQFF
D: .; V: TRBV18; J: TRBJ1-1; size: .; DNA: TGTGCCAGCTCGCCTATACAGGCGCCGAACACTGAAGCTTTCTTT; CDR3: CASSPIQAPNTEAFF
D: .; V: TRBV7-8; J: TRBJ2-4; size: .; DNA: TGTGCCAGCAGCTTAGGAAGGGGAGCCAAAAACATTCAGTACTTC; CDR3: CASSLGRGAKNIQYF
D: TRBD1; V: TRBV7-2; J: TRBJ2-7; size: .; DNA: TGTGCCAGCAGGCCTGGGACAGCCACCGGCCACTACGAGCAGTACTTC; CDR3: CASRPGTATGHYEQYF
D: .; V: TRBV2; J: TRBJ2-7; size: .; DNA: TGTGCCAGCAGTGGCAGGGAAGCCTACGAGCAGTACTTC; CDR3: CASSGREAYEQYF
D: .; V: TRBV19; J: TRBJ1-5; size: once; DNA: TGTGCCAGTACCCTGTCACTGGGGGGTCAGCCCCAGCATTTT; CDR3: CASTLSLGGQPQHF
D: .; V: TRBV5-1; J: TRBJ2-3; size: .; DNA: TGCGCCAGCAGCTTGGGGCACTCCCTCACAGATACGCAGTATTTT; CDR3: CASSLGHSLTDTQYF